A single T cell receptor beta chain is shown here with its context. Its cognate antigen is unknown. A read error is possible here, since a much larger clone lies one base away. As previously described, bulk TCR libraries were made using listed TCR primers. TCRdb processed the PCR reads anew with MiXCR; each CDR3 protein has one entry. The sample has hundreds of thousands of distinct CDR3 sequences; less than 30% are singletons. This sample is part of a study of molecular identifiers for immune sequencing clone quantification. Study background: In the replicates, RNA derived from about 19,000 or 110,000 naive CD8 cells was divided into five parts, and four were sequenced.

Study results and limitations: One cell's worth of spiked Jurkat TCR RNA was reportedly detectable among 850,000 to 1,000,000 naive cells.

From germline, CDR1 is LGHNA and CDR2 YSLEER. V dropped 0 bases and J dropped 6 bases, with 14 bases sitting between them. CDR3 length equals 15 residues. Sorted cell numbers of roughly 20,000 to 1,100,000, with 10%, 30% or 50% RNA, served as input for naive CD8 libraries. Specimen: naive CD8+ T cells from blood, with Jurkat cell RNA spiked in. The subset: FACS-sorted CD8+CD4-CCR7+CD45RA+ naive T cells. The chain combines TRBV4-3 with TRBJ1-2; no reliable D call. The TCR was taken from a human donor in good health. Some libraries in this study had Jurkat cell RNA spiked in. CDR3 sequence (DNA): TGCGCCAGCAGCCAAGATCCCGTGTCAAACCATGGCTACACCTTC. Protein sequence: CASSQDPVSNHGYTF.